This record concerns one T cell receptor beta chain sequence. Its antigen is still unknown. The assay was immunoSEQ multiplex PCR, and TCRdb's table has in-frame clones only and misses some. The sample carries 150,000 to 200,000 clones, about nine tenths recorded once. The CDR3 consists of 14 residues. The ends were cut back, 1 base at V and 2 bases at J, with 8 bases in the middle. In germline, CDR1 is KGHSH, CDR2 LQKENI. This sample was taken from a study of cytomegalovirus exposure and HLA in healthy donors. Across the whole study: The approximately 120 validation repertoires were reported in a later analysis to have been generated on the same platform as the roughly 680 first-cohort repertoires.

General study points: Over 150 TCR beta chains were listed as cytomegalovirus-associated.

This chain joins TRBV18 and TRBJ1-1; D might be TRBD1 (6 bases). Sequencing was carried out using PBMCs. This TCR derives from a man between 18 and 29 years old in good health and CMV-seropositive. CDR3 in DNA: TGTGCCAGCTCACCACGGGGGCGAAACACTGAAGCTTTCTTT. Protein: CASSPRGRNTEAFF. Filled out from reference TRBV18 and TRBJ1-1, the complete variable domain reads NAGVMQNPRHLVRRRGQEARLRCSPMKGHSHVYWYRQLPEEGLKFMVYLQKENIIDESGMPKERFSAEFPKEGPSILRIQQVVRGDSAAYFCASSPRGRNTEAFFGQGTRLTVV.